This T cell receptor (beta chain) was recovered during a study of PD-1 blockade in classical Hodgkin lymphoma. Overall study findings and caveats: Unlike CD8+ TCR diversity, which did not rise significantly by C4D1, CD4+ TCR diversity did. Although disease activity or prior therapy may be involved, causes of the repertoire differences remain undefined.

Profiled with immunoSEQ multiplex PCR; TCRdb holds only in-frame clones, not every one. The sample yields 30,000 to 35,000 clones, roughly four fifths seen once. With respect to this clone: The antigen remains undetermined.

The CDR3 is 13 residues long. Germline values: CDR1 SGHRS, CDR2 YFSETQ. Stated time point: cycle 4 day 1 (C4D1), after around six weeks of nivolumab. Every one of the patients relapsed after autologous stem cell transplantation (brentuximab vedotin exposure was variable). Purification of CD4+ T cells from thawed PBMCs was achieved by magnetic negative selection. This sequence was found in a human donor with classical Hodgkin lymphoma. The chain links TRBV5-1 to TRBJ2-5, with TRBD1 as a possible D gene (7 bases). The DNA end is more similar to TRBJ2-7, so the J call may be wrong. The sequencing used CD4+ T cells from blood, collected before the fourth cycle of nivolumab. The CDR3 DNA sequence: TGCGCCAGCAGCTCAGGGGGGAATTACGAGCAGTACTTC. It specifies CASSSGGNYEQYF.